A single sample is the source of the 11 T cell receptor beta chains below, sequenced in a study of monozygotic twins with inflammatory bowel disease. TCRdb re-called the 5' RACE reads; every CDR3 protein appears as one record, without DNA. Across 350,000 to 550,000 distinct CDR3 sequences, the top ten clones capture 2% to 2.5% of the sample. The sequenced material came from blood. The receptor set was obtained from a human donor with ulcerative colitis or Crohn's disease, or a healthy co-twin of an affected twin (not recorded which).

The chain links TRBV9 to TRBJ1-1. Germline V lookup: CDR1 SGDLS, CDR2 YYNGEE. The CDR3 sequence is 15 residues long. The CDR3 sequence is CASSPTTGGNTEAFF.

V gene TRBV4-1 combines with J gene TRBJ1-2; TCRdb returns TRBD1, unconfirmable since there is no DNA. CDR1 is MGHRA and CDR2 is YSYEKL in the germline V gene. This CDR3 spans 14 amino acids. CDR3 amino acids: CASSPGQRKDGYTF.

The chain carries TRBV5-1 and TRBJ1-6; the TCRdb call, TRBD1, lacks DNA for checking. Germline V CDR1 and CDR2: SGHRS, YFSETQ. This CDR3 has 15 amino acids. CDR3 sequence: CASTPIDRGNSPLHF.

V is TRBV7-2 and J is TRBJ2-1. The CDR3 loop spans 13 amino acids. Germline CDR1 is SGHTA and CDR2 is FQGNSA. Here the CDR3 reads CASSLAAVNEQFF.

This sequence joins TRBV7-2 and TRBJ1-3; TCRdb calls TRBD1, which cannot be checked without DNA. This CDR3 has 15 amino acids. In germline, CDR1 is SGHTA, CDR2 FQGNSA. The CDR3 sequence is CASSYETGIRNTIYF.

V gene TRBV7-8 combines with J gene TRBJ1-5. Germline CDR1 SGHVS, CDR2 FQNEAQ. The CDR3 totals 13 residues. CDR3 sequence: CASSFKEGQPQHF.

J is TRBJ2-7 and V is TRBV6-1; TCRdb selects TRBD1, and the lack of DNA leaves this call unchecked. CDR1 MNHNS and CDR2 SASEGT come from the germline V gene. The CDR3 is made up of 15 amino acids. CDR3 region: CASIDPTGVEGEQYF.

The chain joins TRBV5-1 to TRBJ2-3; the D gene TCRdb calls, TRBD2, cannot be checked with no DNA. CDR1 is SGHRS and CDR2 is YFSETQ in the germline V gene. CDR3 size: 16 residues. CDR3 sequence reads: CASSFSLADSTDTQYF.

This rearrangement joins TRBV5-6 to TRBJ2-2; there is no DNA to check the TCRdb D call of TRBD1. Germline V gene data show CDR1 as SGHDT and CDR2 as YYEEEE. The CDR3 is 16 residues long. The CDR3: CASSLLGAGTTGELFF.

V usage is TRBV11-2 and J usage is TRBJ2-6; TCRdb's D call, TRBD1, is unchecked because there is no DNA. The germline CDR1 and CDR2 sequences are SGHAT and FQNNGV. The CDR3 has 16 amino acids. Here the CDR3 reads CASSLERGVGANVLTF.

V gene TRBV18 combines with J gene TRBJ2-2; TCRdb's assignment of TRBD1 cannot be checked, as there is no DNA. CDR3 length equals 17 residues. Germline V gene data show CDR1 as KGHSH and CDR2 as LQKENI. CDR3 protein: CASSPRGGGADTGELFF.